This TCR beta chain was documented in a study of blood T cell repertoires in COVID-19. Background on the study: PBMCs, B-cell-depleted T cells, or T cells were the source of the cDNA or gDNA that made up the material.

Grouping used clinical history reported by participants in a survey and questionnaire. Trimming at V came to 3 bases and at J to 0 bases, leaving 5 bases not matched to a gene. The CDR3 loop spans 16 amino acids. Germline-derived CDR1 and CDR2 are SGHDT and YYEEEE. In the source study's methods: Estimation of nucleated cell counts was performed using reference gene primer amplification. The assay was immunoSEQ multiplex PCR, and TCRdb's table has in-frame clones only and misses some. That table gives V, J and clone size, and the DNA gave D and trimming. The repertoire holds some 170,000 clones, with 65% to 90% as singletons.

Sequences were obtained from PBMCs or T cells enriched from blood (not recorded which). The chain is built from TRBV5-6 and TRBJ2-4; 8 bases fit TRBD1. The receptor was isolated from a man between 50 and 59 years old who had recovered from COVID-19. The CDR3 DNA is TGTGCCAGCAGCTATGGACAGGGATTAGCCAAAAACATTCAGTACTTC. Translation gives CASSYGQGLAKNIQYF.